This T cell receptor (beta chain) derives from a study of regulatory T cells in long-lasting Graves disease. Overall study findings and caveats: Whereas 966 public clonotypes were shared by new patients, persistent patients shared more, at some 3,000.

Building of the TCR beta libraries involved iRepertoire HTBI primers and Arm-PCR of CDR3 regions. TCRdb re-analysed the multiplex PCR reads in MiXCR, keeping a single row per CDR3 protein. The sample includes over 350,000 distinct CDR3 sequences, 15% of them seen just once. Ten or more counts support this clonotype. Its antigen is still unknown. Specified time point: newly diagnosed GD, antithyroid drugs for less than 3 months. PBMCs provided the RNA from which the TCR library was made. EDTA tubes received approximately 9 milliliters of drawn peripheral blood. The germline V gene has CDR1 WSHSY and CDR2 SAAADI. This CDR3 is 16 amino acids long. Unmatched junction bases numbered 7, after V lost 0 bases and J lost 5 bases. This sample was also put to use in a study of T cells in Graves' hyperthyroidism and ophthalmopathy. That work states: Patients were excluded for uncontrolled infection, other autoimmune disease, pregnancy or lactation.

The chain couples TRBV10-2 to TRBJ2-5; 9 bases map to TRBD2. The starting material was peripheral blood mononuclear cells (PBMCs), obtained at new diagnosis, from a patient treated with antithyroid drugs. The sequence derives from a woman in her thirties or forties with Graves disease. CDR3: CASSESIAGVRETQYF. CDR3 DNA: TGCGCCAGCAGTGAGTCGATAGCGGGAGTCCGTGAGACCCAGTACTTC.